The following is a TCR beta chain sequence with its context. What this receptor recognizes is not known. The sample holds no much larger clone one base away, and base qualities are not on file. These data come from a study of human T cells and chemical hapten exposure (TCRdb year 2021). Background for the entire study: Libraries were pooled for sequencing, and per-sample TCR yields varied mainly because of small differences in library volumes within the pool. The study tracked peripheral blood TCR repertoire changes in vivo during primary and secondary sensitization to the hapten diphenylcyclopropenone (DPC) in alopecia patients. For every blood RNA sample, sequencing covered both the TCR alpha and TCR beta chains. The research as a whole found: After repeated subsampling, changes were observed in the strength of the expansion versus patch-test correlation and in the threshold at which the correlation became significant. No change with DPC sensitization was found in the number of TCRs above 1 in 1000 frequency, and no evidence of global repertoire structure alterations was found.

Library preparation employed RACE. The run used a NextSeq 500. During library preparation, unique molecular identifiers were attached to individual cDNA molecules so that TCRs could be counted quantitatively and reproducibly. Concerning the study's data processing: The median number of TCRs per sample was roughly 94,000, ranging from about 20,000 to 700,000. The Decombinator software suite was used to annotate V, J and CDR3 in the TCR reads. Every sample was subsampled to the same number of TCRs (28,000) for the PS versus PT1 abundance plots. Expanded TCRs were defined as absent before sensitization and observed at least eight times at the 2-week time point. TCRdb ran its own pipeline on the public reads, namely fastp trimming at Q25 and MiXCR clone calling, and kept in-frame beta chains. Rows are combined by CDR3 protein, so each entry shows the most common genes and DNA. Clone size and V and J calls follow TCRdb, not the original study. Within this sample are 65,000 to 95,000 distinct CDR3 sequences, with over 6.5% of them counted one time only. The leading ten clones occupy about 1.7% of the sample.

The junction shows trimming of 3 bases on V and 4 bases on J, and the gene matches do not reach 13 bases of it. The germline V gene encodes CDR1 SGHTA and CDR2 FQGTGA. The CDR3 sequence holds 17 residues, the cysteine and phenylalanine included. Only CDR3 DNA is held: 51 bases, read in frame from base 1. The sample's time point label is to be understood as: healthy volunteer bleed at 6 weeks. Total RNA was extracted from unfractionated whole blood that had been collected in Tempus Blood RNA tubes. About 5 healthy volunteers served as TCR sequencing controls and were bled at day 0, 2 weeks and 6 weeks.

The rearrangement combines TRBV7-3 with TRBJ2-3; 7 bases in the middle match TRBD2. The TCR comes from a female donor in good health. Some clones in this sample may be carry-over from other donors' samples. The sequencing sample was made of whole blood. Read as DNA, the sequence is TGTGCCAGCAGCTTTCGACCGGAGAGCGGGGTGTCAGATACGCAGTATTTT. Its product reads: CASSFRPESGVSDTQYF.